The sequence of this TCR beta chain was determined in a study of blood T cell repertoires in COVID-19. Repertoires were generated with immunoSEQ multiplex PCR, while TCRdb's copy carries only in-frame clones and drops some. Seen here are some 220,000 clones, around three quarters observed once, and the top ten hold under 8.5%. This sequence originates from a woman in her sixties or seventies with acute or convalescent COVID-19. The specimen sequenced was peripheral blood.

The CDR3 here is CASSPPNQANSPLHF. For the CDR3, the DNA is TGTGCCAGCTCACCACCCAACCAGGCAAATTCACCCCTCCACTTT. V gene TRBV18 combines with J gene TRBJ1-6; D gene ambiguous. Germline lookup yields CDR1 KGHSH and CDR2 LQKENI. This CDR3 region has 15 residues. The V gene lost 0 bases and the J gene lost 7 bases, with 10 bases spanning the gap.